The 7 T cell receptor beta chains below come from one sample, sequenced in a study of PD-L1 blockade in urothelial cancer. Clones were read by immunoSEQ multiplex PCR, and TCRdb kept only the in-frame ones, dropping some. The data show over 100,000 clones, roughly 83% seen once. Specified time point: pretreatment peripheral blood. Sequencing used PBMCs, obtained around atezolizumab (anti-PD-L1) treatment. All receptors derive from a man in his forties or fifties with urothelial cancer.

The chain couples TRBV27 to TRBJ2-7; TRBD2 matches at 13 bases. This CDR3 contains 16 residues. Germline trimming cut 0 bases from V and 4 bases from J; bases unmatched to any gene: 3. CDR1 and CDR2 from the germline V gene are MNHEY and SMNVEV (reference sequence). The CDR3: CASSLSGLAGVYEQYF. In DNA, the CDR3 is TGTGCCAGCAGTTTATCAGGACTAGCGGGAGTTTACGAGCAGTACTTC.

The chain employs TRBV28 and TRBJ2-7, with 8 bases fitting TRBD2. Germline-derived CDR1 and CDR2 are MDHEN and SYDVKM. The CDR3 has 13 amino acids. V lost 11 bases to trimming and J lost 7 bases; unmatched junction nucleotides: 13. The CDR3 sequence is CAADRGGRGEQYF. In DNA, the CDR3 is TGTGCCGCGGACCGGGGGGGGAGAGGGGAGCAGTACTTC.

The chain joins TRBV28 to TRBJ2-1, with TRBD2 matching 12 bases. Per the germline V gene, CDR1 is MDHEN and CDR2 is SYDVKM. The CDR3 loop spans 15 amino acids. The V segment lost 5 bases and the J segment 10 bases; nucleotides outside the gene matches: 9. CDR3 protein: CASSASGRAWGEQFF. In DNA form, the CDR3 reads TGTGCCAGCAGTGCTAGCGGGAGGGCTTGGGGAGAGCAGTTCTTC. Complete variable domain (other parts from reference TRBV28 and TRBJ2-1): DVKVTQSSRYLVKRTGEKVFLECVQDMDHENMFWYRQDPGLGLRLIYFSYDVKMKEKGDIPEGYSVSREKKERFSLILESASTNQTSMYLCASSASGRAWGEQFFGPGTRLTVL.

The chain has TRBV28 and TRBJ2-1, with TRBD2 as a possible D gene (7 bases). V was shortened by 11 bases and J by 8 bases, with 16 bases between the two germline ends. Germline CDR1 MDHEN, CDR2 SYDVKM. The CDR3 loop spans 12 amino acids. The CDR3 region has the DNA TGTGCCGGGGGGGGGCCACGGGATGAGCAGTTCTTC. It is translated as CAGGGPRDEQFF.

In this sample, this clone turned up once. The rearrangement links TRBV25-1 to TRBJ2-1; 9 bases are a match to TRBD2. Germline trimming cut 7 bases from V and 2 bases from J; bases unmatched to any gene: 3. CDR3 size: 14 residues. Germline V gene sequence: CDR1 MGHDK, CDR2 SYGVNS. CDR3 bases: TGTGCCAGCATGCGGGAGGGCACCTACAATGAGCAGTTCTTC. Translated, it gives CASMREGTYNEQFF.

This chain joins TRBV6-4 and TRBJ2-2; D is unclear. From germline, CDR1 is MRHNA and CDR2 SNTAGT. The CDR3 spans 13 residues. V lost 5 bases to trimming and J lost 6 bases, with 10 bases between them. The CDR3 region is CASSLSSPGELFF. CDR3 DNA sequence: TGTGCCAGCAGTCTTAGCAGCCCCGGGGAGCTGTTTTTT.

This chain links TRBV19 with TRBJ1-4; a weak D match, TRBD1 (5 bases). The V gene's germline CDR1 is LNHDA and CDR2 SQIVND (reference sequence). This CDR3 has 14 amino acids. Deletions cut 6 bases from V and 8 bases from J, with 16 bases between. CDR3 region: CASSPTTGGEKLFF. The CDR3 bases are TGTGCCAGTAGCCCCACCACAGGAGGGGAAAAACTGTTTTTT.